Following are 2 T cell receptor beta chains from one sample sequenced in a study of glioma-infiltrating T cells after dendritic cell vaccination. The assay was immunoSEQ multiplex PCR, and TCRdb's table has in-frame clones only and misses some. The top ten hold 5.4% of the sample, which has around 92,000 clones, 80% seen once. As for time point: after dendritic cell vaccination, including at tumor progression/relapse. The sample in question was blood, obtained after dendritic cell vaccination. The source is a human donor with glioblastoma.

In this sample, this clone turned up a few times. The rearrangement joins TRBV5-4 to TRBJ1-3; no reliable D call. Trimming removed 0 bases at V and 2 bases at J, with 9 bases between. From germline, CDR1 is SGHNT and CDR2 YYREEE (reference sequence). CDR3 length: 15 residues. CDR3 loop: CASSLAKSAGNTIYF. CDR3 sequence (DNA): TGTGCCAGCAGCTTGGCCAAGTCAGCTGGAAACACCATATATTTT.

This chain connects TRBV7-2 to TRBJ2-7; TRBD2 matches at 8 bases. Per the germline V gene, CDR1 is SGHTA and CDR2 is FQGNSA. Losses at the gene ends were 5 bases for V and 4 bases for J; bases not matched to a gene: 16. This CDR3 region has 17 residues. The CDR3 region has the DNA TGTGCCAGCAGCCTTACCTACGGGGGGGCAAATTCTTACGAGCAGTACTTC. It specifies CASSLTYGGANSYEQYF.